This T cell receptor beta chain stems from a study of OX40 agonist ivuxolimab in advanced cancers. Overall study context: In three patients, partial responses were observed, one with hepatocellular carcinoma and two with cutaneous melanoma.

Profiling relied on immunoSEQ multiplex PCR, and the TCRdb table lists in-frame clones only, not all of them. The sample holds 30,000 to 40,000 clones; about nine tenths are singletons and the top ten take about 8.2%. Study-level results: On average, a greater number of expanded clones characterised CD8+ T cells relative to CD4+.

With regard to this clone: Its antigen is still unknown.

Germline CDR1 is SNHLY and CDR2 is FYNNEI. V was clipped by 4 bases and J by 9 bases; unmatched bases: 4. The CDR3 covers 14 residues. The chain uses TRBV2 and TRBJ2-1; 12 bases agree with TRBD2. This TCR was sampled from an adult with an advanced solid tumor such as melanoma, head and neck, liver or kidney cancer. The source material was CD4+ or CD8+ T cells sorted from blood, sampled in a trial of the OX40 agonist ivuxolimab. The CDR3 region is CASSGLAGVGEQFF. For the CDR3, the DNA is TGTGCCAGCAGTGGACTAGCGGGAGTCGGTGAGCAGTTCTTC.